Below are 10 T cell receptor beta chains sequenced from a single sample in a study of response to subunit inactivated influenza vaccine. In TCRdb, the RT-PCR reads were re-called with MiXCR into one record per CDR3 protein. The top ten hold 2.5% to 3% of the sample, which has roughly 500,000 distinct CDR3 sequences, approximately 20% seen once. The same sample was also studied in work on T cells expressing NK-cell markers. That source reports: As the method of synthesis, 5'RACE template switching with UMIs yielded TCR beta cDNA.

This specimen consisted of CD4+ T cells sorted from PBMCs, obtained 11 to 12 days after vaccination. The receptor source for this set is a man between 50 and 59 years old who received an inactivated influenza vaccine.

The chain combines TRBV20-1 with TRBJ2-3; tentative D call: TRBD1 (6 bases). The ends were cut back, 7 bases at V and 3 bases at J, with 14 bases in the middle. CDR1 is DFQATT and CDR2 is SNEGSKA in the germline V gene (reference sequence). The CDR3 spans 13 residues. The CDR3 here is CSGRPGVTDTQYF. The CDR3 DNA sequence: TGCAGTGGCAGACCAGGGGTAACAGATACGCAGTATTTT.

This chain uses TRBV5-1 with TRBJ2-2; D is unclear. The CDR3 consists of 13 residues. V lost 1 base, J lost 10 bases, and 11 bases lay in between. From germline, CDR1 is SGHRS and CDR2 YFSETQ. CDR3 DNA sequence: TGCGCCAGCAGCTTGTCGTCAAGTTCGGAGCTGTTTTTT. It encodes CASSLSSSSELFF.

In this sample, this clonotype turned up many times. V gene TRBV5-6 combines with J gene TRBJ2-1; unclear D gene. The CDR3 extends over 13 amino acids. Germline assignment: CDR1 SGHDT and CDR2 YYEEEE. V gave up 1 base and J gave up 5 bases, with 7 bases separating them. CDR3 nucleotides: TGTGCCAGCAGCTTGTGGGTACACAATGAGCAGTTCTTC. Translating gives CASSLWVHNEQFF.

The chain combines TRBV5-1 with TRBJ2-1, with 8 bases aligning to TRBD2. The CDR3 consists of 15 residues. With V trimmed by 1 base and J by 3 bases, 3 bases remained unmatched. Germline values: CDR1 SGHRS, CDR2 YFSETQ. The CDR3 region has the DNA TGCGCCAGCAGCTTGCCGGGGGGGAACTACAATGAGCAGTTCTTC. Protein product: CASSLPGGNYNEQFF.

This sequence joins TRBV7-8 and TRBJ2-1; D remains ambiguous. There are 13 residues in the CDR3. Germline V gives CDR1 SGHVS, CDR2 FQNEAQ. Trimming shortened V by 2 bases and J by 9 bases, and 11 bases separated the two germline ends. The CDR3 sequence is CASSLFRNGEQFF. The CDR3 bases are TGTGCCAGCAGCTTATTCAGGAATGGTGAGCAGTTCTTC.

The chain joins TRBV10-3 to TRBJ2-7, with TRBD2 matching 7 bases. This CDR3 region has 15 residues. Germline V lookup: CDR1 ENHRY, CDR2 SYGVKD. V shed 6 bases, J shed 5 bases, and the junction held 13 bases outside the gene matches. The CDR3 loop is CAIRGGLGRIHEQYF. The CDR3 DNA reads TGTGCCATCAGAGGAGGACTAGGCCGTATCCACGAGCAGTACTTC.

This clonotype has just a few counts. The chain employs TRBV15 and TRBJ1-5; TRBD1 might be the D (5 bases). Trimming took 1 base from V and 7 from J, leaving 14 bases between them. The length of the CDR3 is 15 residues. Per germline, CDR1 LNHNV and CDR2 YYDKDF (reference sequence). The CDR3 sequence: CATSRVLGRKQPQHF. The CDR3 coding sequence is TGTGCCACCAGCAGAGTTCTGGGGCGGAAACAGCCCCAGCATTTT.

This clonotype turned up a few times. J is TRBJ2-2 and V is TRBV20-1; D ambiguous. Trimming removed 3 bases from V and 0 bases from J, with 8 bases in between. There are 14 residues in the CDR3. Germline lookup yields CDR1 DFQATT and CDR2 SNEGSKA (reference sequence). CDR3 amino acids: CSASPPANTGELFF. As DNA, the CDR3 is TGCAGTGCTAGCCCTCCCGCGAACACCGGGGAGCTGTTTTTT.

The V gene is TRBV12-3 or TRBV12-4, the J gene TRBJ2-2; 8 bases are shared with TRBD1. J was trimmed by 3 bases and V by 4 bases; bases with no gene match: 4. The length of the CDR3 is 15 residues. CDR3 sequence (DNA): TGTGCCAGCAGTTCCAGGGGGCTGTACACCGGGGAGCTGTTTTTT. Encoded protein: CASSSRGLYTGELFF.

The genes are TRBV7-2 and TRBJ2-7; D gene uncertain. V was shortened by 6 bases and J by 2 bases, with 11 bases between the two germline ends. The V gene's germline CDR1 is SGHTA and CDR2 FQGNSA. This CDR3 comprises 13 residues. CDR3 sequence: CASRPAQTYEQYF. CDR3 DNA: TGTGCCAGCAGACCCGCTCAAACCTACGAGCAGTACTTC.